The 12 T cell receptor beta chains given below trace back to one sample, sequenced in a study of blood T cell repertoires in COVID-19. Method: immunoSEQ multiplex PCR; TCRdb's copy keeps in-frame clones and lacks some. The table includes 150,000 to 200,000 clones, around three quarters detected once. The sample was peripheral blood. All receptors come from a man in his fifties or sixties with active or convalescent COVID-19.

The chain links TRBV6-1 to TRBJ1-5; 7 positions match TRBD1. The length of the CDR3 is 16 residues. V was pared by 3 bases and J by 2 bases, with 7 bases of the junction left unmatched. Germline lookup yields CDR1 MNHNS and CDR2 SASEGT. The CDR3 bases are TGTGCCAGCAGTGATGATTCCGGACAGGGCAATCAGCCCCAGCATTTT. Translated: CASSDDSGQGNQPQHF.

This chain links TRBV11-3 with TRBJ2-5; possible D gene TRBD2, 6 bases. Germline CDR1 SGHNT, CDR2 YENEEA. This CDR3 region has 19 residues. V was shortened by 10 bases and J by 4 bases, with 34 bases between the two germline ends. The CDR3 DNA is TGTGCCACCAACCCCGGGGTAGGTCCGTCGTCTCGGAGGGGAGAGACCCAGTACTTC. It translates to CATNPGVGPSSRRGETQYF.

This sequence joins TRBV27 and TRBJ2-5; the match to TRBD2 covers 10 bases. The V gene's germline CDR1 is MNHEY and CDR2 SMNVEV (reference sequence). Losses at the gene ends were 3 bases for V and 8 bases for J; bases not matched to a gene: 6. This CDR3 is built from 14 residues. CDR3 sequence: CASSFRASGSTQYF. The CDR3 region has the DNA TGTGCCAGCAGTTTCCGGGCTAGCGGGAGTACCCAGTACTTC.

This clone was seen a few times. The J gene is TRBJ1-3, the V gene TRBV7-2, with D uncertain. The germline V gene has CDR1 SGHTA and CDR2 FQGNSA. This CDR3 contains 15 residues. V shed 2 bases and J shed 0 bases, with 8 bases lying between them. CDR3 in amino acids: CASSLPGFSGNTIYF. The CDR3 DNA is TGTGCCAGCAGCTTACCGGGATTCTCTGGAAACACCATATATTTT.

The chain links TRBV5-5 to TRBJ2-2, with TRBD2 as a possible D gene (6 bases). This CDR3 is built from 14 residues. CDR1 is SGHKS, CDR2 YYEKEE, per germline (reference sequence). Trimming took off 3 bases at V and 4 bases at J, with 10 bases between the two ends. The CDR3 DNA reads TGTGCCAGCAGCTCCGGGACTGTCACCGGGGAGCTGTTTTTT. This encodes CASSSGTVTGELFF.

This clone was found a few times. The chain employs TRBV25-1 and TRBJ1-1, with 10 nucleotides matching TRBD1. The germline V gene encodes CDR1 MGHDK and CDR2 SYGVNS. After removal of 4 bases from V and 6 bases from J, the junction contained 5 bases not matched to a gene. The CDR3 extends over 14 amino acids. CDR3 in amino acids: CASSAWDRGPEAFF. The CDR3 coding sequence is TGTGCCAGCAGTGCCTGGGACAGGGGCCCTGAAGCTTTCTTT.

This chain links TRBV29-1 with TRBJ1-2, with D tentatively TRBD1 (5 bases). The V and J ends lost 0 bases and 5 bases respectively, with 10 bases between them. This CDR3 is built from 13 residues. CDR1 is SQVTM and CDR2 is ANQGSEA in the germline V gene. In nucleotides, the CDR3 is TGCAGCGTTGAAGAAGTGGCAGGGTATGGCTACACCTTC. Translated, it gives CSVEEVAGYGYTF.

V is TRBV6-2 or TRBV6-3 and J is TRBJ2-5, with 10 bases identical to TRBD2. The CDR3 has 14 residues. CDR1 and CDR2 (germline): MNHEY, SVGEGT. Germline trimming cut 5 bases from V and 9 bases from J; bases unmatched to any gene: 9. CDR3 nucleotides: TGTGCCAGCAGTACCCAGGGGACTAGCGTGGCCCAGTACTTC. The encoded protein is CASSTQGTSVAQYF.

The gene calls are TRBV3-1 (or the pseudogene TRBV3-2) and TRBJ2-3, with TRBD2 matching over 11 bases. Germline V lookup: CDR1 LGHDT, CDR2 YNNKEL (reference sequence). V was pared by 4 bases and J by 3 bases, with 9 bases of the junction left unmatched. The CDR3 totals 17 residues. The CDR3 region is CASSRGLAGGPTDTQYF. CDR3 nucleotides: TGTGCCAGCAGCCGAGGGTTAGCGGGAGGGCCAACAGATACGCAGTATTTT.

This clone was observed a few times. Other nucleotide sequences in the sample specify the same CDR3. Written as DNA, the CDR3 is TGTGCCAGCAGCCTGGGCCAGACCTACGAGCAGTACTTC. This sequence encodes CASSLGQTYEQYF. The chain couples TRBV6-5 to TRBJ2-7, with D uncertain. Trimming pared 6 bases from V and 2 bases from J, leaving 11 bases between. This CDR3 is 13 amino acids long. Germline lookup yields CDR1 MNHEY and CDR2 SVGAGI.

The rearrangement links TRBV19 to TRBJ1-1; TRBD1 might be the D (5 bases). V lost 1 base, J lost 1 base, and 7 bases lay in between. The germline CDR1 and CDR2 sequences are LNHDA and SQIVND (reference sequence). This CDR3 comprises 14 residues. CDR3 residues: CASSIADRNTEAFF. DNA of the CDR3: TGTGCCAGTAGTATAGCTGACAGGAACACTGAAGCTTTCTTT. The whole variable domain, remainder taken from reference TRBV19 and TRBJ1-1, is DGGITQSPKYLFRKEGQNVTLSCEQNLNHDAMYWYRQDPGQGLRLIYYSQIVNDFQKGDIAEGYSVSREKKESFPLTVTSAQKNPTAFYLCASSIADRNTEAFFGQGTRLTVV.

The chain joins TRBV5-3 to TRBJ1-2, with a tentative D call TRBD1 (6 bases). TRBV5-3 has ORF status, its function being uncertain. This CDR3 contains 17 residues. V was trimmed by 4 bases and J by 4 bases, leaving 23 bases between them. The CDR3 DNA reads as TGTGCCAGAAGCCCCCGGAGGGGGAGGGATTCGCTCTATGGCTACACCTTC. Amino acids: CARSPRRGRDSLYGYTF.